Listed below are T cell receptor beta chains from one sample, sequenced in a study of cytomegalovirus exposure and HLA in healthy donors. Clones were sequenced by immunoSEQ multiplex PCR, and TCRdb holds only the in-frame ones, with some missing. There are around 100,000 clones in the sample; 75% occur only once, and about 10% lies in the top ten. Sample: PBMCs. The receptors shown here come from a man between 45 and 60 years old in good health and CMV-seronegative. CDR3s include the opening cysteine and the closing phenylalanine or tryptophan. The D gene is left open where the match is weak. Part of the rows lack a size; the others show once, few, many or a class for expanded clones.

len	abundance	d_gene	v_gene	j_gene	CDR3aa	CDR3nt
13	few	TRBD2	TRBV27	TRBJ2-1	CASRRPGTRYKFF	TGTGCCAGCAGACGTCCCGGGACTAGATATAAGTTCTTC
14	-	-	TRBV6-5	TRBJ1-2	CASSTGGSNYGYTF	TGTGCCAGCTCGACGGGGGGGTCTAACTATGGCTACACCTTC
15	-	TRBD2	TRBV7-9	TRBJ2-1	CASSLSSGSRSEQFF	TGTGCCAGCAGCCTATCTAGCGGGAGTCGAAGTGAGCAGTTCTTC
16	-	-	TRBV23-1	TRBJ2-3	CASSRWFRWGPDTQYF	TGCGCCAGCAGCCGTTGGTTCAGATGGGGGCCAGATACGCAGTATTTT
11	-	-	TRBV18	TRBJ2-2	CASSLTGELFF	TGTGCCAGCTCACTAACCGGGGAGCTGTTTTTT
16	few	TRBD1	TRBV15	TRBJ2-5	CATSLHHGTGKETQYF	TGTGCCACCAGCCTGCACCATGGGACAGGGAAAGAGACCCAGTACTTC
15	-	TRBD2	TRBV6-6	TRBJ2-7	CASIPTSGSSYEQYF	TGTGCCAGCATTCCGACTAGCGGGAGTTCCTACGAGCAGTACTTC
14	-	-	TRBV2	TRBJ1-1	CASSESGQNTEAFF	TGTGCCAGCAGTGAATCTGGACAGAACACTGAAGCTTTCTTT
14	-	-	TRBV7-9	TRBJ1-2	CASSLTGPNYGYTF	TGTGCCAGCAGCCTGACAGGACCTAACTATGGCTACACCTTC
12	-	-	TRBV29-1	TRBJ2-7	CSANGISYEQYF	TGCAGCGCAAACGGGATCTCCTACGAGCAGTACTTC
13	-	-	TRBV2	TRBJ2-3	CASRPDITDTQYF	TGTGCCAGCAGGCCAGACATCACAGATACGCAGTATTTT
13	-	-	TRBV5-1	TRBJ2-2	CASSQGDTGELFF	TGCGCCAGCAGCCAAGGGGACACCGGGGAGCTGTTTTTT
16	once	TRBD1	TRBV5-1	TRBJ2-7	CASSLLVGQGAHEQYF	TGCGCCAGCAGCTTGCTAGTAGGACAGGGCGCCCACGAGCAGTACTTC
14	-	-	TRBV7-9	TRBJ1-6	CSSSPGPNNSPLHF	TGTTCCAGCAGCCCAGGGCCCAATAATTCACCCCTCCACTTT
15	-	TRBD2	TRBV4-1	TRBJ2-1	CASSLTGTSGNEQFF	TGCGCCAGCAGCCTCACCGGGACTAGCGGTAATGAGCAGTTCTTC
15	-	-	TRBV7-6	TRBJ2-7	CVSSLAVGSSYEQYF	TGTGTCAGCAGCTTAGCGGTGGGGAGCTCCTACGAGCAGTACTTC
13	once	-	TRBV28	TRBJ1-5	CAHSRDRGQPQHF	TGTGCCCATAGTAGGGATCGGGGTCAGCCCCAGCATTTT
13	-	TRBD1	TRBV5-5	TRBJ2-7	CASSFLKGAEQYF	TGTGCCAGCAGCTTTCTCAAGGGGGCTGAGCAGTACTTC
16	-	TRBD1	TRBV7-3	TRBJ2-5	CASSPGGQGARETQYF	TGTGCCAGCAGCCCTGGGGGGCAGGGGGCGAGAGAGACCCAGTACTTC
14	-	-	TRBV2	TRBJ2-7	CASSNRQDWGEQYF	TGTGCCAGCAGTAATAGACAGGATTGGGGAGAGCAGTACTTC
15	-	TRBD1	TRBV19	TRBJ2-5	CASSIYGQGKETQYF	TGTGCCAGTAGTATATACGGACAGGGGAAAGAGACCCAGTACTTC
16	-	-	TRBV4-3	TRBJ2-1	CASSQEGDGGMHEQFF	TGCGCCAGCAGCCAAGAGGGGGACGGAGGGATGCATGAGCAGTTCTTC
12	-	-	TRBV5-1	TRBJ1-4	CASSRVNEKLFF	TGCGCCAGCAGTCGAGTCAATGAAAAACTGTTTTTT
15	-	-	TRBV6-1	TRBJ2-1	CASSPEREPGNEQFF	TGTGCCAGCAGCCCTGAGAGGGAGCCAGGCAATGAGCAGTTCTTC
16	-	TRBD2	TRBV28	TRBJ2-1	CASSSRLAGQYNEQFF	TGTGCCAGCAGCTCCCGACTAGCGGGGCAATACAATGAGCAGTTCTTC
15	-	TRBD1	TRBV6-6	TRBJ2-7	CASSYPSGQKYEQYF	TGTGCCAGCAGTTACCCCTCGGGACAGAAATACGAGCAGTACTTC
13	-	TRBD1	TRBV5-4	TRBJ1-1	CASSLQTGLKAFF	TGTGCCAGCAGCTTGCAGACAGGGTTGAAAGCTTTCTTT
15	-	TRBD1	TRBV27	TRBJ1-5	CASSLSGGVGQPQHF	TGTGCCAGCAGTCTTTCAGGGGGCGTCGGTCAGCCCCAGCATTTT
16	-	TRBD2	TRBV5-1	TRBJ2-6	CASSQRGVSGANVLTF	TGCGCCAGCAGCCAGCGGGGGGTTTCTGGGGCCAACGTCCTGACTTTC
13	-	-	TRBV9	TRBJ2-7	CASSSRGDYEQYF	TGTGCCAGCAGCAGCAGGGGTGACTACGAGCAGTACTTC
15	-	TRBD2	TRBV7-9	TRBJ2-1	CASSLVGRINNEQFF	TGTGCCAGCAGCTTAGTCGGGAGGATAAACAATGAGCAGTTCTTC
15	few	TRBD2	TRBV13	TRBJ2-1	CASSHEGTSGNEQFF	TGTGCCAGCAGCCATGAAGGGACTAGCGGCAATGAGCAGTTCTTC
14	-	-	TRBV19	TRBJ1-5	CASSSTGGNQPQHF	TGTGCCAGTAGTTCCACCGGGGGAAATCAGCCCCAGCATTTT
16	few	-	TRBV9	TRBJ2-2	CASSPSLGGNTGELFF	TGTGCCAGCAGCCCCTCCCTGGGGGGGAACACCGGGGAGCTGTTTTTT
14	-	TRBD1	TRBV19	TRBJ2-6	CASRPTGSSGVLTF	TGTGCCAGTAGACCGACAGGGTCCAGCGGCGTCCTGACTTTC
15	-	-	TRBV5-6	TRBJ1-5	CASSLGGFLGQPQHF	TGTGCCAGCAGCTTGGGAGGGTTCCTCGGTCAGCCCCAGCATTTT
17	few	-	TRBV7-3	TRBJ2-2	CASSKGLRLGDTGELFF	TGTGCCAGCAGTAAGGGGCTACGGTTAGGAGACACCGGGGAGCTGTTTTTT
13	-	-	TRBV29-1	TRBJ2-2	CSVEAWNTGELFF	TGCAGCGTTGAAGCTTGGAACACCGGGGAGCTGTTTTTT
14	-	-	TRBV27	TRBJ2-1	CASRGGYVYNEQFF	TGTGCCAGCAGGGGAGGATATGTCTACAATGAGCAGTTCTTC
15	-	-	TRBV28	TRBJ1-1	CASRGVTGGGTEAFF	TGTGCCAGCAGAGGAGTTACAGGTGGGGGGACTGAAGCTTTCTTT
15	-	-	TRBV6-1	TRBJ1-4	CAIGGAAGMDEKLFF	TGTGCCATAGGGGGGGCCGCAGGGATGGATGAAAAACTGTTTTTT
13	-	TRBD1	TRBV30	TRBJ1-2	CAWNPGTADGYTF	TGTGCCTGGAACCCTGGGACAGCTGATGGCTACACCTTC